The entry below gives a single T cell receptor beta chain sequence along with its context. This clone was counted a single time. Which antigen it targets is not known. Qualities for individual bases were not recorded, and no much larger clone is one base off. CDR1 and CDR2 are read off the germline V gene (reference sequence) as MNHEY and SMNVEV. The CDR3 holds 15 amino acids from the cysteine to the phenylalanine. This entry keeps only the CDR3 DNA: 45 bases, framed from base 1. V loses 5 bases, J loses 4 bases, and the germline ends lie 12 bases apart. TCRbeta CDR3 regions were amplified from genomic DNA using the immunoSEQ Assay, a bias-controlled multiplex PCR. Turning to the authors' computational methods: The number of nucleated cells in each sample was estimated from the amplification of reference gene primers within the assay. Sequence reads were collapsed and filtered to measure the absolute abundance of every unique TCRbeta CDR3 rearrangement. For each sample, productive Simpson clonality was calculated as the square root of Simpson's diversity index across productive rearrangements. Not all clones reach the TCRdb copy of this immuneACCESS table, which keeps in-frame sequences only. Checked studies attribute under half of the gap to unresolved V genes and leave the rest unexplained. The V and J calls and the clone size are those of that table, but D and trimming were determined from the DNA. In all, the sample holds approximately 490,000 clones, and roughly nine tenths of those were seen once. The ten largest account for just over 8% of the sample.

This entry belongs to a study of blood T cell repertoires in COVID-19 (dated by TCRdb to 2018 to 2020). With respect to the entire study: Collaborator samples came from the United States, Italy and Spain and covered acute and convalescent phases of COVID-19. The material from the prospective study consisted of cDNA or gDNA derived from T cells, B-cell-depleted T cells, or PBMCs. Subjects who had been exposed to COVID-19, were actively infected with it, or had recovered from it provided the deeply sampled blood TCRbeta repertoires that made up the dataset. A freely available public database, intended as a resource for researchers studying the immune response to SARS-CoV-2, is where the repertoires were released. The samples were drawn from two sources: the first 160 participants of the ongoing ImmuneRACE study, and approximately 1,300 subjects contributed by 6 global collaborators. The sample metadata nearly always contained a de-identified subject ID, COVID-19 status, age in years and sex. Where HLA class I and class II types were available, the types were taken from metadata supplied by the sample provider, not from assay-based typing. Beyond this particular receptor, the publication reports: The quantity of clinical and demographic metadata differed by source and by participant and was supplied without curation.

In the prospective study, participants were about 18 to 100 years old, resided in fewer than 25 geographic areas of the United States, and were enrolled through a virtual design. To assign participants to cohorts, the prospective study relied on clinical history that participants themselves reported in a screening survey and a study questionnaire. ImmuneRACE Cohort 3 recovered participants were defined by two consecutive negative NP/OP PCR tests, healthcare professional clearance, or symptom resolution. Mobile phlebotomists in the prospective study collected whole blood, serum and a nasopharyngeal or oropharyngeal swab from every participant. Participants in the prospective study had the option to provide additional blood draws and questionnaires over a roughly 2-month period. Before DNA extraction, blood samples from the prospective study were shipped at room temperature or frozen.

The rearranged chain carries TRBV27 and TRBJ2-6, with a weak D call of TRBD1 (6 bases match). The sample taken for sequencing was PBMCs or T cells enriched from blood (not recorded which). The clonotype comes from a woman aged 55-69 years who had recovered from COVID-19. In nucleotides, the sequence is TGTGCCAGCAGTCTTCAGGGGCGGGGGGCCAACGTCCTGACTTTC. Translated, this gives CASSLQGRGANVLTF. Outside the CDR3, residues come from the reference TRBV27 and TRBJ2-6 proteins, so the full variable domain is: EAQVTQNPRYLITVTGKKLTVTCSQNMNHEYMSWYRQDPGLGLRQIYYSMNVEVTDKGDVPEGYKVSRKEKRNFPLILESPSPNQTSLYFCASSLQGRGANVLTFGAGSRLTVL.